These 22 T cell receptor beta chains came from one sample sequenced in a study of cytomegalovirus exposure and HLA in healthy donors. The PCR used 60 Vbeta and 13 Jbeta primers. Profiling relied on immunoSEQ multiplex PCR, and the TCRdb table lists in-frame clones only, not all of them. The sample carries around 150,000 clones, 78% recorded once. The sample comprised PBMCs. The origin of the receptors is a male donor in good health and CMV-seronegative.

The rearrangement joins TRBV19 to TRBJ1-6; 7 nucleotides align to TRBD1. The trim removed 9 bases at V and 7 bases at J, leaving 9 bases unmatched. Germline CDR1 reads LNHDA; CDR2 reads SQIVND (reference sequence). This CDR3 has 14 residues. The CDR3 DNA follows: TGTGCCAGCCTTCAGGGGGGATTAAATTCACCCCTCCACTTT. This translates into CASLQGGLNSPLHF.

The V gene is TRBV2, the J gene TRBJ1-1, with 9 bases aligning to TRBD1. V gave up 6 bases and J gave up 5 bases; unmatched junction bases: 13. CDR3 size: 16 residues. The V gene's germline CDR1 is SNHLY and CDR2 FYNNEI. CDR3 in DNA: TGTGCCAGCAGGGAAACCGGGACAGGGTTGGCTACTGAAGCTTTCTTT. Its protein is CASRETGTGLATEAFF.

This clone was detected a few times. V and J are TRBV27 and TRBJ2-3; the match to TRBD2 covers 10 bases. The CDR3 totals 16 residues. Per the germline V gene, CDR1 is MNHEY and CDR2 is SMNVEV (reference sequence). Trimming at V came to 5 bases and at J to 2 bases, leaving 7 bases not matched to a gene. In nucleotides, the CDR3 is TGTGCCAGCAGTGGCTCTAGCGGGAGCCTCACAGATACGCAGTATTTT. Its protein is CASSGSSGSLTDTQYF.

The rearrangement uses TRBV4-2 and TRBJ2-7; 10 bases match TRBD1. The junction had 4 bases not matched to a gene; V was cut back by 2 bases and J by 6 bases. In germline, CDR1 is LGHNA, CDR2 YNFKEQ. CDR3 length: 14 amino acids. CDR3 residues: CASSQLGTGAEQYF. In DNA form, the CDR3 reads TGTGCCAGCAGCCAACTAGGGACAGGGGCCGAGCAGTACTTC.

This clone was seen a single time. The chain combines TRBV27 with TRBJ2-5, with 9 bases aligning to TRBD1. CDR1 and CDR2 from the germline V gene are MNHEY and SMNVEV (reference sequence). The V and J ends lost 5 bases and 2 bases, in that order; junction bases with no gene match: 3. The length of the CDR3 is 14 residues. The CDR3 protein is CASSGGQGQETQYF. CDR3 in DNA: TGTGCCAGCAGTGGAGGACAGGGGCAAGAGACCCAGTACTTC.

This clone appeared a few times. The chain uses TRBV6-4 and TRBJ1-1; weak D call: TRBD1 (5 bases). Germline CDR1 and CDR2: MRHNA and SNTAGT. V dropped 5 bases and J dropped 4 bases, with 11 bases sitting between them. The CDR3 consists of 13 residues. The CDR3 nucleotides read TGTGCCAGCAGTACGGGGGTGGGCACTGAAGCTTTCTTT. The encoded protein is CASSTGVGTEAFF.

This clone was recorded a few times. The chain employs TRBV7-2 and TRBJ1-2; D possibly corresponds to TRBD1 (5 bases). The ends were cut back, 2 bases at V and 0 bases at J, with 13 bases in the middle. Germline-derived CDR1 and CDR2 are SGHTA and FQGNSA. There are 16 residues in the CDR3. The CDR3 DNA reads TGTGCCAGCAGCTTAACTTATTGGGGGGCTAACTATGGCTACACCTTC. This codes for CASSLTYWGANYGYTF. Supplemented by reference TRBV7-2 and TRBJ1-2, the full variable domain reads GAGVSQSPSNKVTEKGKDVELRCDPISGHTALYWYRQSLGQGLEFLIYFQGNSAPDKSGLPSDRFSAERTGGSVSTLTIQRTQQEDSAVYLCASSLTYWGANYGYTFGSGTRLTVV.

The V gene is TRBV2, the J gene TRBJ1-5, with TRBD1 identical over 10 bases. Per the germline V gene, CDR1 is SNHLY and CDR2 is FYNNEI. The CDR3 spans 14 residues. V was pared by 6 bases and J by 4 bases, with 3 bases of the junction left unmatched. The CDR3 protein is CASSGTGANQPQHF. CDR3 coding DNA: TGTGCCAGCAGCGGGACAGGGGCGAATCAGCCCCAGCATTTT.

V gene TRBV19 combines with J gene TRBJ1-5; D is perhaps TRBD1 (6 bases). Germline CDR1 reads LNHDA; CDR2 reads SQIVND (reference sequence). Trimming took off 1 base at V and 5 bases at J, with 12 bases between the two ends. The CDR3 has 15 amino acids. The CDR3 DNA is TGTGCCAGTAGTATAGGACCAGGGGCCGATCAGCCCCAGCATTTT. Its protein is CASSIGPGADQPQHF.

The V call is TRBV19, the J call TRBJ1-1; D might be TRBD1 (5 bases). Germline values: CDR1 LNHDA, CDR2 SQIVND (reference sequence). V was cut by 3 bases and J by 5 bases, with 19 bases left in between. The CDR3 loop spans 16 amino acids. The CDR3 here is CASSILQGTVQTEAFF. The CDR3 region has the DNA TGTGCCAGTAGTATTCTCCAGGGCACGGTACAAACTGAAGCTTTCTTT.

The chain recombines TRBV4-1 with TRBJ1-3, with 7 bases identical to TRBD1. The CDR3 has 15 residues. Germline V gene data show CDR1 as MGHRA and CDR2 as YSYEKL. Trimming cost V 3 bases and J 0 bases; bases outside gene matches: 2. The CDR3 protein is CASSQRTGSGNTIYF. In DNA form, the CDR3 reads TGCGCCAGCAGCCAGAGGACAGGCTCTGGAAACACCATATATTTT.

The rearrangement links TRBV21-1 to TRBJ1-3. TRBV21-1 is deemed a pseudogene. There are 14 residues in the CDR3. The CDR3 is CASSLRAGGNTIYF. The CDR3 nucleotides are TGTGCCAGCAGCCTACGGGCGGGAGGAAACACCATATATTTT.

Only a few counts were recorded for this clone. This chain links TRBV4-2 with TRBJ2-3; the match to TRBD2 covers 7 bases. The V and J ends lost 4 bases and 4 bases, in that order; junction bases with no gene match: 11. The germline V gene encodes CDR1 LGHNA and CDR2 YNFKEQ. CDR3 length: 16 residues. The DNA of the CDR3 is TGTGCCAGCAGCCCAGGCGAGGGCGGGGGAGCAGATACGCAGTATTTT. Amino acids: CASSPGEGGGADTQYF.

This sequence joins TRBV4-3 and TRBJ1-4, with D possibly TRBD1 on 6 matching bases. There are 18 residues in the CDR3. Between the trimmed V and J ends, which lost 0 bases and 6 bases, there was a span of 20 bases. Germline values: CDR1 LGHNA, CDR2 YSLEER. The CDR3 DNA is TGCGCCAGCAGCCAAGATCGGATTGGGGGCGGAATGGATGAAAAACTGTTTTTT. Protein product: CASSQDRIGGGMDEKLFF.

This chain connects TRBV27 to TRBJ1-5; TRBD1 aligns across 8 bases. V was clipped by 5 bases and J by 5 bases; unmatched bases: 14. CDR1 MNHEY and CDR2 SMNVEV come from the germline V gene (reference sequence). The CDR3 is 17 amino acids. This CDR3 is CASSTWTGRPRDQPQHF. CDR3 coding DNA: TGTGCCAGCAGTACCTGGACAGGGAGGCCTAGGGATCAGCCCCAGCATTTT.

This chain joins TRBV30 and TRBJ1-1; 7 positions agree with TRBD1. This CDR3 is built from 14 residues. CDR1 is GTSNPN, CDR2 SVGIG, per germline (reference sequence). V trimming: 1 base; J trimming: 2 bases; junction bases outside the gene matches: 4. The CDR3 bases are TGTGCCTGGAGTGCAGACAGGGTTAACACTGAAGCTTTCTTT. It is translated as CAWSADRVNTEAFF.

CDR3 in amino acids: CASSLLASRSTDTQYF. CDR3 sequence (DNA): TGTGCCAGCAGCTTGTTGGCTAGCCGCAGCACAGATACGCAGTATTTT. The chain joins TRBV5-8 to TRBJ2-3; weak D call: TRBD2 (5 bases). The V and J ends lost 1 base and 0 bases respectively, with 12 bases between them. Germline-derived CDR1 and CDR2 are SGHTS and YDEGEE. The CDR3 is made up of 16 amino acids.

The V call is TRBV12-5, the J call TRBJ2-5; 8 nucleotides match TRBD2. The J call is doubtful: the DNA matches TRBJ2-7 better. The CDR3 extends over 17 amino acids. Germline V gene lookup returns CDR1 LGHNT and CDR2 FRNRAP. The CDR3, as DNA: TGTGCTAGTGGTTTGGTAACGTCGGCGGGAGGATACTACGAGCAGTACTTC. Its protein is CASGLVTSAGGYYEQYF.

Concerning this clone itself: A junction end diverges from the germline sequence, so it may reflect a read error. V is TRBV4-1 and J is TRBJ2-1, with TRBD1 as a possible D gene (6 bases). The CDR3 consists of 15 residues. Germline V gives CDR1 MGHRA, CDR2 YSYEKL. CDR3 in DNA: TGCGCCAGCACCCAAGAAGGGGGAATCCACAATGAGCAGTTCTTC. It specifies CASTQEGGIHNEQFF.

CDR3: CASSQEPKRHYEQYF. The CDR3 coding sequence is TGCGCCAGCAGCCAAGAGCCGAAGCGCCACTACGAGCAGTACTTC. The chain joins TRBV4-1 to TRBJ2-7; D unclear. Germline V gene sequence: CDR1 MGHRA, CDR2 YSYEKL. There are 15 residues in the CDR3. Trimming pared 0 bases from V and 3 bases from J, leaving 12 bases between.

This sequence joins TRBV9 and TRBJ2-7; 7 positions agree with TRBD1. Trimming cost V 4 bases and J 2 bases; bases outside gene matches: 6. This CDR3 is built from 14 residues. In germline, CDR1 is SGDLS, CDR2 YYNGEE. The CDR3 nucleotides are TGTGCCAGCAGCATCGGGACAGTACCCTACGAGCAGTACTTC. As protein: CASSIGTVPYEQYF.

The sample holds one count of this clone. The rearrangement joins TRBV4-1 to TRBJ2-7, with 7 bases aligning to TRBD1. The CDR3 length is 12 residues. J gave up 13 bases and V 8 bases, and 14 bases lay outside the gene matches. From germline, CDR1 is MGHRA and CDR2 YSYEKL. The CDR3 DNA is TGCGCCAGCGGAGACAGGGCCGCTTACCTTTACTTC. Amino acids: CASGDRAAYLYF.